This T cell receptor (beta chain) comes out of a study of vaccination effects on CD4 cells after COVID-19. Between the trimmed V and J ends, which lost 6 bases and 3 bases, there was a span of 10 bases. CDR3 length equals 13 residues. From germline, CDR1 is KGHDR and CDR2 SFDVKD. Method: immunoSEQ multiplex PCR; TCRdb's copy keeps in-frame clones and lacks some. The sample carries 50,000 to 65,000 clones, 75% to 90% recorded once. The table lists this clone with a few counts. Its antigen is currently unknown. With the ViraFEST assay, the study expanded antigen-specific CD4+ T cells using viral peptide pools, then sequenced them. Cultured cells yielded isolated CD4+ T cells after 10 days. The healthy vaccine recipients, who had no prior SARS-CoV-2 infection, showed negative nucleocapsid antibodies.

The chain joins TRBV24-1 to TRBJ1-2; maybe TRBD1 (6 bases). This clonotype originated in a human donor who received a COVID-19 vaccine. The sequencing used CD4+ T cells from PBMCs cultured with HCoV-229E spike peptides, collected before COVID-19 vaccination. This chain's CDR3 is CATSTGSYYGYTF. DNA of the CDR3: TGTGCCACCAGTACAGGGTCATACTATGGCTACACCTTC.